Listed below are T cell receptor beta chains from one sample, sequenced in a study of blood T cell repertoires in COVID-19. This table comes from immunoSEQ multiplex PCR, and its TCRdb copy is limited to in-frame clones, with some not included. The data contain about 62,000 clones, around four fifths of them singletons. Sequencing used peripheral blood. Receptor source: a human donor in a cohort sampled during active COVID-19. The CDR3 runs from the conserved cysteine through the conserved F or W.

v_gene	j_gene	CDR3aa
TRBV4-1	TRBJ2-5	CASSPWAGLAGAGETQYF
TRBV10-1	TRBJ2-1	CASSPAGYNEQFF
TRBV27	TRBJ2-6	CASSFSGTGVGANVLTF
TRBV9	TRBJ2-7	CASSLGGLAGVKQYF
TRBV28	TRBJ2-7	CASTPGTGIYEQYF
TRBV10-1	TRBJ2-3	CASSESAGQDTDTQYF
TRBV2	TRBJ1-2	CASSEVAGTVNYGYTF
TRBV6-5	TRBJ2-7	CASRSPGQPSYEQYF
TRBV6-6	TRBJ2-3	CASSQGLIFPDTQYF
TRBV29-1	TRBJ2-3	CSVRGEVHTQYF
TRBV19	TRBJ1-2	CASTSRDRLRGYTF
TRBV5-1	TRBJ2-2	CASRRDRPSQGELFF
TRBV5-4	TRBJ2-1	CASSLELASYNEQFF
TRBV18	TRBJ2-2	CASSPRRGDGTGELFF
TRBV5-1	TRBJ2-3	CASSLVGGTQYF
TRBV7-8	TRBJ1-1	CASSFRQGNTEAFF
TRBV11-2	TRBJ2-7	CARSFFQDSSYEQYF
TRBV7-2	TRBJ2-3	CASSFILGLAGDTDTQYF